Shown below are 24 T cell receptor beta chains from a single sample sequenced in a study of human T cells and chemical hapten exposure. TCRdb passed the RACE reads through MiXCR, listing each CDR3 protein once. The sample has 35,000 to 50,000 distinct CDR3 sequences, 3.5% to 4% seen once; the top ten hold roughly 5.9%. Time point of the sample: healthy volunteer bleed at 6 weeks. Before extraction, the whole blood was not fractionated, and total RNA was taken from it. The sequencing input was whole blood. The receptors here all came from a human donor in good health. Some clones in this sample may be carry-over from other donors' samples.

This clonotype was seen many times. The gene calls are TRBV11-2 and TRBJ2-7; TRBD2 matches 9 bases. From germline, CDR1 is SGHAT and CDR2 FQNNGV. The CDR3 length is 15 residues. Unmatched junction bases numbered 5, after V lost 4 bases and J lost 1 base. The CDR3 loop reads CASSSLSGGSYEQYF. The CDR3, as DNA: TGTGCCAGCAGCTCCCTTAGCGGGGGTTCCTACGAGCAGTACTTC.

This chain uses TRBV3-1 with TRBJ1-2, with 7 bases aligning to TRBD1. CDR1 is LGHDT and CDR2 is YNNKEL in the germline V gene (reference sequence). The CDR3 has 17 amino acids. Germline trimming cut 3 bases from V and 4 bases from J; bases unmatched to any gene: 14. This CDR3 reads CASSHPPGTDPIYGYTF. In DNA form, the CDR3 reads TGTGCCAGCAGCCACCCGCCGGGGACAGATCCCATCTATGGCTACACCTTC.

V and J are TRBV7-2 and TRBJ2-1, with a tentative D call TRBD2 (6 bases). The V end lost 3 bases, the J end lost 4 bases, and 13 bases lay between the germline ends. The CDR3 sequence is 15 residues long. Germline V CDR1 and CDR2: SGHTA, FQGNSA. The CDR3 sequence is CASSFPGLPYNEQFF. DNA of the CDR3: TGTGCCAGCAGCTTTCCCGGACTACCGTACAATGAGCAGTTCTTC.

This sequence joins TRBV5-1 and TRBJ2-3; D tentatively fits TRBD1 or TRBD2 (5 bases each). V shed 1 base and J shed 2 bases, with 14 bases lying between them. CDR1 is SGHRS, CDR2 YFSETQ, per germline. The CDR3 extends over 16 amino acids. CDR3 in amino acids: CASSLQGRGHTDTQYF. Here the CDR3 DNA reads TGCGCCAGCAGCTTGCAGGGAAGAGGGCACACAGATACGCAGTATTTT.

The V gene is TRBV30, the J gene TRBJ2-7; either TRBD1 or TRBD2 may supply D (6 bases each). The ends were cut back, 6 bases at V and 3 bases at J, with 9 bases in the middle. Germline CDR1 and CDR2: GTSNPN and SVGIG (reference sequence). The length of the CDR3 is 11 residues. The CDR3 is CACRGLYEQYF. CDR3 DNA sequence: TGTGCCTGCCGGGGGCTCTACGAGCAGTACTTC.

This clonotype was detected many times. V gene TRBV29-1 combines with J gene TRBJ1-1; D is possibly TRBD1 (6 bases). This CDR3 region has 12 residues. The V end lost 7 bases, the J end lost 7 bases, and 16 bases lay between the germline ends. Germline CDR1 reads SQVTM; CDR2 reads ANQGSEA. The CDR3, as DNA: TGCAGCGCCGGACGGGGGCCGGATGAAGCTTTCTTT. Its translation: CSAGRGPDEAFF. Based on the CDR3 plus reference TRBV29-1 and TRBJ1-1, the full variable domain is SAVISQKPSRDICQRGTSLTIQCQVDSQVTMMFWYRQQPGQSLTLIATANQGSEATYESGFVIDKFPISRPNLTFSTLTVSNMSPEDSSIYLCSAGRGPDEAFFGQGTRLTVV.

This clonotype was detected only a few times. The chain couples TRBV7-9 to TRBJ1-2; D is unclear. V was pared by 5 bases and J by 4 bases, with 20 bases between. The germline CDR1 and CDR2 sequences are SEHNR and FQNEAQ (reference sequence). The CDR3 covers 16 residues. The CDR3 reads CASSIGIRGNGYGYTF. The CDR3 coding sequence is TGTGCCAGCAGCATAGGCATCCGGGGTAATGGCTATGGCTACACCTTC.

The J gene is TRBJ1-6, the V gene TRBV24-1; weak D call: TRBD1 (6 bases). Germline V lookup: CDR1 KGHDR, CDR2 SFDVKD. Trimming removed 3 bases from V and 10 bases from J, with 27 bases in between. This CDR3 contains 19 residues. CDR3 sequence (DNA): TGTGCCACCAGTGATCCACCTGGGACATTTTTGACCCAAGGCTCACCCCTCCACTTT. This codes for CATSDPPGTFLTQGSPLHF.

This clonotype was recorded many times. Here the CDR3 DNA reads TGCAGCGTTGAAGTGAGGGGGCAAGGTCGCCGCTACGAGCAGTACTTC. Encoded protein: CSVEVRGQGRRYEQYF. The chain joins TRBV29-1 to TRBJ2-7; 7 bases agree with TRBD1. The V gene end was trimmed by 1 base and the J gene end by 3 bases; junction bases not matched to a gene: 12. Germline V lookup: CDR1 SQVTM, CDR2 ANQGSEA. The CDR3 runs 16 residues.

This clonotype was seen more than once but under ten times. The chain links TRBV27 to TRBJ1-1; D is uncertain. The CDR3 spans 14 residues. Trimming removed 2 bases at V and 4 bases at J, with 11 bases between. Germline V lookup: CDR1 MNHEY, CDR2 SMNVEV (reference sequence). The CDR3 sequence is CASSLGLGSTEAFF. The DNA of the CDR3 is TGTGCCAGCAGTTTAGGGCTAGGGAGCACTGAAGCTTTCTTT.

This clonotype came up many times. The gene calls are TRBV13 and TRBJ2-1; 8 bases align to TRBD2. J gave up 10 bases and V 6 bases, and 23 bases lay outside the gene matches. This CDR3 comprises 18 residues. Germline CDR1 reads PRHDT; CDR2 reads FYEKMQ (reference sequence). CDR3 region: CASSRRPPPGGPPWEQFF. The DNA for the CDR3 is TGTGCCAGCAGTCGCCGTCCCCCCCCGGGAGGGCCCCCATGGGAGCAGTTCTTC.

In this sample, this clonotype turned up many times. This rearrangement joins TRBV28 to TRBJ2-1; D is ambiguous. The CDR3 runs to 14 residues. V shed 5 bases and J shed 0 bases, with 8 bases lying between them. Germline V gene sequence: CDR1 MDHEN, CDR2 SYDVKM. CDR3 bases: TGTGCCAGCAGTCTCTATAGCTCCTACAATGAGCAGTTCTTC. It translates to CASSLYSSYNEQFF.

This clonotype was counted ten times or more. The chain is built from TRBV5-6 and TRBJ1-2; TRBD1 matches 8 bases. The ends lost 2 bases at V and 2 bases at J; junction bases unmatched: 8. CDR3 length: 16 residues. Germline CDR1 is SGHDT and CDR2 is YYEEEE. The CDR3 here is CASSFLQGAWNYGYTF. CDR3 DNA: TGTGCCAGCAGCTTTCTGCAGGGGGCTTGGAACTATGGCTACACCTTC.

At least ten counts were recorded for this clonotype. The chain has TRBV11-2 and TRBJ1-6; unclear D gene. Germline V CDR1 and CDR2: SGHAT, FQNNGV. Trimming shortened V by 4 bases and J by 10 bases, and 8 bases separated the two germline ends. The CDR3 is 12 residues long. The CDR3, as DNA: TGTGCCAGCAGCTACGGCACCTCACCCCTCCACTTT. It is translated as CASSYGTSPLHF. The full variable domain, rest sourced from reference TRBV11-2 and TRBJ1-6, is EAGVAQSPRYKIIEKRQSVAFWCNPISGHATLYWYQQILGQGPKLLIQFQNNGVVDDSQLPKDRFSAERLKGVDSTLKIQPAKLEDSAVYLCASSYGTSPLHFGNGTRLTVT.

The chain has TRBV11-2 and TRBJ1-1, with 8 bases lining up with TRBD1. The CDR3 runs to 14 residues. Germline V gene sequence: CDR1 SGHAT, CDR2 FQNNGV. J was trimmed by 4 bases and V by 1 base; bases with no gene match: 2. The CDR3 reads CASSLVDRGTEAFF. In DNA form, the CDR3 reads TGTGCCAGCAGCTTAGTAGACAGGGGCACTGAAGCTTTCTTT.

This clonotype was recorded at least ten times. V is TRBV9 and J is TRBJ2-1; 16 positions agree with TRBD2. CDR3 length equals 17 residues. CDR1 and CDR2 (germline): SGDLS, YYNGEE. Germline trimming cut 3 bases from V and 6 bases from J; bases unmatched to any gene: 6. The CDR3 protein is CASSESGLAGGGNEQFF. In nucleotides, the CDR3 is TGTGCCAGCAGCGAATCGGGACTAGCGGGAGGGGGCAATGAGCAGTTCTTC. Full variable domain (remainder filled in from reference TRBV9 and TRBJ2-1): DSGVTQTPKHLITATGQRVTLRCSPRSGDLSVYWYQQSLDQGLQFLIQYYNGEERAKGNILERFSAQQFPDLHSELNLSSLELGDSALYFCASSESGLAGGGNEQFFGPGTRLTVL.

The sample holds many counts of this clonotype. The chain has TRBV6-1 and TRBJ1-2; tentatively, D is TRBD1 (6 bases). This CDR3 comprises 13 residues. Germline V gene sequence: CDR1 MNHNS, CDR2 SASEGT. Trimming removed 5 bases from V and 3 bases from J, with 10 bases in between. CDR3 protein: CASSHQGHYGYTF. DNA of the CDR3: TGTGCCAGCAGTCACCAGGGGCACTATGGCTACACCTTC.

This clonotype came up many times. The chain recombines TRBV11-2 with TRBJ1-2, with TRBD1 matching 10 bases. From germline, CDR1 is SGHAT and CDR2 FQNNGV. The V and J ends lost 4 bases and 7 bases, in that order; junction bases with no gene match: 9. This CDR3 has 15 amino acids. The CDR3 here is CASSSIRQGAGGYTF. DNA for the CDR3: TGTGCCAGCAGCTCGATCCGACAGGGGGCTGGTGGCTACACCTTC.

This clonotype was seen a few times. The rearrangement uses TRBV29-1 and TRBJ1-1, with 11 bases fitting TRBD1. V was pared by 6 bases and J by 0 bases, with 9 bases of the junction left unmatched. The CDR3 consists of 16 residues. CDR1 SQVTM and CDR2 ANQGSEA come from the germline V gene. Written as DNA, the CDR3 is TGCAGCGTAGTCGGGACAGGGGGATATATGAACACTGAAGCTTTCTTT. It yields the protein CSVVGTGGYMNTEAFF.

This clonotype was recorded many times. The V gene is TRBV29-1, the J gene TRBJ1-2, with 8 bases fitting TRBD1. The ends lost 3 bases at V and 8 bases at J; junction bases unmatched: 8. The CDR3 loop spans 13 amino acids. CDR1 and CDR2 from the germline V gene are SQVTM and ANQGSEA. The CDR3 sequence is CSVDGQGTRGYTF. The CDR3, as DNA: TGCAGCGTTGATGGACAGGGTACGAGGGGCTACACCTTC.

V usage is TRBV7-9 and J usage is TRBJ2-5, with a tentative D call TRBD1 (5 bases). Germline CDR1 is SEHNR and CDR2 is FQNEAQ (reference sequence). The CDR3 is 16 amino acids. Trimming took 0 bases from V and 0 from J, leaving 11 bases between them. CDR3 sequence (DNA): TGTGCCAGCAGCTTAGCGGGGCGGTCAGACCAAGAGACCCAGTACTTC. Its protein is CASSLAGRSDQETQYF.

This clonotype was seen many times. The rearrangement joins TRBV6-1 to TRBJ2-2; TRBD1 might be the D (5 bases). CDR1 is MNHNS, CDR2 SASEGT, per germline. The CDR3 loop spans 14 amino acids. The CDR3 reads CATSRTTDTGELFF. CDR3 nucleotides: TGTGCAACTTCCAGGACAACAGACACCGGGGAGCTGTTTTTT.

In its sample, this clonotype was seen many times. The chain combines TRBV6-5 with TRBJ1-5; no clear D gene. The germline V gene has CDR1 MNHEY and CDR2 SVGAGI. This CDR3 has 14 residues. Trimming shortened V by 6 bases and J by 1 base, and 10 bases separated the two germline ends. The CDR3 sequence is CASSLDASNQPQHF. In DNA, the CDR3 is TGTGCCAGCAGCCTCGATGCGAGCAATCAGCCCCAGCATTTT.

Worth noting for this clonotype: A read error may explain this, as a much larger clone is one base away. The rearrangement uses TRBV27 and TRBJ2-2; 9 nucleotides match TRBD2. The germline CDR1 and CDR2 sequences are MNHEY and SMNVEV (reference sequence). This CDR3 spans 17 amino acids. The junction had 14 bases not matched to a gene; V was cut back by 10 bases and J by 2 bases. CDR3 sequence (DNA): TGTGCCAACAGCCATCTTAGGACTAGCGTTAACACCGGGGAGCTGTTTTTT. Encoded protein: CANSHLRTSVNTGELFF.